The next 21 T cell receptor beta chains were all read from a single sample in a study of blood T cell repertoires in COVID-19. Some clones are missing from TCRdb's copy, which holds only in-frame ones; the method was immunoSEQ multiplex PCR. Here the sample spans approximately 220,000 clones, around 86% being singletons. Material: PBMCs or T cells enriched from blood (not recorded which). Every receptor here comes from a woman aged 40 to 49 with acute COVID-19.

The chain couples TRBV19 to TRBJ2-7; tentatively, D is TRBD2 (7 bases). The CDR3 is 15 residues long. With 2 bases removed from V and 2 bases from J, the gap between germline ends came to 13 bases. Germline CDR1 reads LNHDA; CDR2 reads SQIVND (reference sequence). The CDR3, as DNA: TGTGCCAGTAGTATAAAGGGGGGGCCTACCTACGAGCAGTACTTC. Translated, it gives CASSIKGGPTYEQYF.

This rearrangement joins TRBV30 to TRBJ1-4; possible D gene TRBD1, 5 bases. The CDR3 runs to 15 residues. From germline, CDR1 is GTSNPN and CDR2 SVGIG (reference sequence). V was trimmed by 0 bases and J by 8 bases, leaving 16 bases between them. The CDR3 DNA follows: TGTGCCTGGAGTGTATTGGGGGGGGGTGAAGAAAAACTGTTTTTT. Its protein product is CAWSVLGGGEEKLFF.

The chain employs TRBV5-1 and TRBJ1-2; D gene ambiguous. The V and J ends lost 4 bases and 5 bases respectively, with 12 bases between them. The V gene's germline CDR1 is SGHRS and CDR2 YFSETQ. The CDR3 runs 13 residues. The CDR3 here is CASSPGLQYGYTF. CDR3 coding DNA: TGCGCCAGCAGCCCCGGACTCCAGTATGGCTACACCTTC. The full variable domain, completed using reference TRBV5-1 and TRBJ1-2, is KAGVTQTPRYLIKTRGQQVTLSCSPISGHRSVSWYQQTPGQGLQFLFEYFSETQRNKGNFPGRFSGRQFSNSRSEMNVSTLELGDSALYLCASSPGLQYGYTFGSGTRLTVV.

V usage is TRBV6-5 and J usage is TRBJ1-1; a weak D match, TRBD1 (5 bases). Trimming took off 6 bases at V and 2 bases at J, with 13 bases between the two ends. The CDR3 length is 14 residues. The germline V gene encodes CDR1 MNHEY and CDR2 SVGAGI. DNA of the CDR3: TGTGCCAGCAGCCGAAGACAGCTTAACACTGAAGCTTTCTTT. Translating it yields CASSRRQLNTEAFF.

This clone was observed once. This rearrangement joins TRBV5-4 to TRBJ1-1; D gene ambiguous. This CDR3 has 14 amino acids. The V end was cut by 4 bases, the J end by 9 bases, with 19 bases between. Per the germline V gene, CDR1 is SGHNT and CDR2 is YYREEE (reference sequence). The CDR3 DNA sequence: TGTGCCAGCAGCCCCGATAGAGGTAGAGAGAAAGCTTTCTTT. Translation gives CASSPDRGREKAFF.

V is TRBV7-8 and J is TRBJ1-3, with unresolved D. The CDR3 has 16 residues. Germline loops: CDR1 SGHVS, CDR2 FQNEAQ. The V and J ends lost 2 bases and 0 bases respectively, with 11 bases between them. CDR3 region: CASSLWGASSGNTIYF. CDR3 coding DNA: TGTGCCAGCAGCTTATGGGGAGCTAGCTCTGGAAACACCATATATTTT.

This sequence joins TRBV15 and TRBJ2-1, with a weak D call TRBD1 (5 bases). This CDR3 is built from 17 residues. From germline, CDR1 is LNHNV and CDR2 YYDKDF (reference sequence). V lost 1 base and J lost 3, with 16 bases in between. CDR3 sequence: CATSRVRTKVFYNEQFF. The CDR3 DNA reads TGTGCCACCAGCAGAGTAAGGACAAAAGTTTTCTACAATGAGCAGTTCTTC.

This sequence joins TRBV7-9 and TRBJ2-2; D might be TRBD2 (5 bases). Deletions cut 5 bases from V and 5 bases from J, with 18 bases between. The CDR3 sequence is 16 residues long. Germline V gene sequence: CDR1 SEHNR, CDR2 FQNEAQ (reference sequence). The DNA for the CDR3 is TGTGCCAGCAGCCCGGAGGCAGACCCGAGGACCGGGGAGCTGTTTTTT. The encoded protein is CASSPEADPRTGELFF. Looking up the rest from reference TRBV7-9 and TRBJ2-2 gives the full variable domain: DTGVSQNPRHKITKRGQNVTFRCDPISEHNRLYWYRQTLGQGPEFLTYFQNEAQLEKSRLLSDRFSAERPKGSFSTLEIQRTEQGDSAMYLCASSPEADPRTGELFFGEGSRLTVL.

This clone was seen more than once but under ten times. This chain links TRBV19 with TRBJ1-3; tentatively, D is TRBD1 (5 bases). The length of the CDR3 is 13 residues. V shed 5 bases and J shed 4 bases, with 9 bases lying between them. Germline V lookup: CDR1 LNHDA, CDR2 SQIVND (reference sequence). The CDR3 is CASSRQGGNTIYF. In DNA form, the CDR3 reads TGTGCCAGTAGTCGCCAGGGAGGAAACACCATATATTTT.

The rearrangement joins TRBV24-1 to TRBJ2-3, with 12 positions matching TRBD2. The junction had 6 bases not matched to a gene; V was cut back by 3 bases and J by 3 bases. CDR3 length equals 17 residues. Germline V gene lookup returns CDR1 KGHDR and CDR2 SFDVKD. The CDR3 sequence: CATSDVRTSGDTDTQYF. DNA for the CDR3: TGTGCCACCAGTGATGTAAGGACTAGCGGGGATACAGATACGCAGTATTTT.

The chain joins TRBV4-1 to TRBJ2-7; TRBD2 is a possible D gene (6 bases). V lost 1 base to trimming and J lost 0 bases, with 13 bases between them. The CDR3 has 16 amino acids. Germline-derived CDR1 and CDR2 are MGHRA and YSYEKL. CDR3 DNA: TGCGCCAGCAGCCAAGCGGATAGCGGTACCTCCTACGAGCAGTACTTC. The encoded protein is CASSQADSGTSYEQYF.

DNA of the CDR3: TGTGCCAGCTCACCGTCGGGACAGATTTATGAAGCTTTCTTT. Residues: CASSPSGQIYEAFF. The V and J genes are TRBV18 and TRBJ1-1; 7 positions match TRBD1. With V trimmed by 3 bases and J by 7 bases, 8 bases remained unmatched. The germline CDR1 and CDR2 sequences are KGHSH and LQKENI. The CDR3 is made up of 14 amino acids. Full variable domain (missing parts from reference TRBV18 and TRBJ1-1): NAGVMQNPRHLVRRRGQEARLRCSPMKGHSHVYWYRQLPEEGLKFMVYLQKENIIDESGMPKERFSAEFPKEGPSILRIQQVVRGDSAAYFCASSPSGQIYEAFFGQGTRLTVV.

CDR3 bases: TGTGCCATCAGGACAGGGGCCTATGGCTACACCTTC. The encoded protein is CAIRTGAYGYTF. The chain links TRBV19 to TRBJ1-2; 9 bases map to TRBD1. The CDR3 is 12 residues long. V shed 10 bases, J shed 4 bases, and the junction held 4 bases outside the gene matches. The germline gives CDR1 LNHDA, CDR2 SQIVND (reference sequence).

Remarks on this clone: At the DNA level, this CDR3 is encoded by other sequences in the same sample as well. This chain links TRBV3-1 (or the pseudogene TRBV3-2) with TRBJ1-1; no firm D call. This CDR3 has 13 amino acids. CDR1 and CDR2 (germline): LGHDT, YNNKEL (reference sequence). Trimming removed 4 bases at V and 4 bases at J, with 10 bases between. The CDR3 loop is CASSRTGGTEAFF. Written as DNA, the CDR3 is TGTGCCAGCAGCCGCACGGGAGGCACTGAAGCTTTCTTT.

The chain uses TRBV29-1 and TRBJ1-4; a weak D match, TRBD1 (5 bases). V was pared by 6 bases and J by 2 bases, with 13 bases between. From germline, CDR1 is SQVTM and CDR2 ANQGSEA. This CDR3 has 14 amino acids. The DNA of the CDR3 is TGCAGCGTCGCTTGGGGGGGGACTAATGAAAAACTGTTTTTT. Translating it yields CSVAWGGTNEKLFF. Full variable domain (remainder filled in from reference TRBV29-1 and TRBJ1-4): SAVISQKPSRDICQRGTSLTIQCQVDSQVTMMFWYRQQPGQSLTLIATANQGSEATYESGFVIDKFPISRPNLTFSTLTVSNMSPEDSSIYLCSVAWGGTNEKLFFGSGTQLSVL.

This clone turned up a few times. The same CDR3 also results from other DNA sequences found in this sample. This chain links TRBV14 with TRBJ1-1; possibly TRBD1 for D (5 bases). This CDR3 contains 13 residues. Germline CDR1 SGHDN, CDR2 FVKESK. The V gene lost 4 bases and the J gene lost 0 bases, with 6 bases spanning the gap. The DNA of the CDR3 is TGTGCCAGCAGCCGACAGATGAACACTGAAGCTTTCTTT. Amino acid sequence: CASSRQMNTEAFF.

This chain uses TRBV6-5 with TRBJ1-1; perhaps TRBD1 as D (6 bases). The CDR3 contains 15 residues. In germline, CDR1 is MNHEY, CDR2 SVGAGI. V gave up 0 bases and J gave up 0 bases, with 8 bases separating them. The CDR3 sequence is CASSYSTGLNTEAFF. The CDR3 nucleotides read TGTGCCAGCAGTTACTCAACAGGGCTGAACACTGAAGCTTTCTTT.

Note on this clone: The junction departs from the called germline gene at one end, perhaps through a read error. This sequence joins TRBV6-5 and TRBJ1-5; D not resolved. The germline V gene has CDR1 MNHEY and CDR2 SVGAGI. This CDR3 spans 14 amino acids. The CDR3 is CASSYSGGDQPQHF. CDR3 coding DNA: TGTGCCAGCAGTTACTCAGGCGGTGATCAACCCCAGCATTTT.

The chain is built from TRBV3-1 (or the pseudogene TRBV3-2) and TRBJ1-3; 9 nucleotides align to TRBD1. Germline loops: CDR1 LGHDT, CDR2 YNNKEL (reference sequence). The CDR3 is 14 amino acids. The J segment lost 5 bases and the V segment lost 4 bases, leaving 3 bases of the junction unmatched. CDR3 amino acids: CASSRTGDRNTIYF. CDR3 DNA sequence: TGTGCCAGCAGCCGGACAGGGGATAGAAACACCATATATTTT.

This sequence joins TRBV5-4 and TRBJ2-3, with 8 positions matching TRBD1. The V segment lost 4 bases and the J segment 0 bases; nucleotides outside the gene matches: 7. This CDR3 region has 16 residues. Germline CDR1 is SGHNT and CDR2 is YYREEE (reference sequence). The DNA of the CDR3 is TGTGCCAGCAGCCCGGACAGGGCCCCTAGCACAGATACGCAGTATTTT. Amino acids: CASSPDRAPSTDTQYF. The variable domain in full, completed from reference TRBV5-4 and TRBJ2-3, reads ETGVTQSPTHLIKTRGQQVTLRCSSQSGHNTVSWYQQALGQGPQFIFQYYREEENGRGNFPPRFSGLQFPNYSSELNVNALELDDSALYLCASSPDRAPSTDTQYFGPGTRLTVL.

The chain links TRBV3-1 (or the pseudogene TRBV3-2) to TRBJ1-2; the match to TRBD1 covers 12 bases. The CDR3 spans 16 residues. Germline values: CDR1 LGHDT, CDR2 YNNKEL (reference sequence). Trimming at V came to 6 bases and at J to 4 bases, leaving 9 bases not matched to a gene. This CDR3 is CASSLGQGAPIYGYTF. CDR3 sequence (DNA): TGTGCCAGCAGTTTGGGACAGGGGGCACCGATCTATGGCTACACCTTC.